This record concerns one T cell receptor (beta chain) sequence. As yet, its antigen is unknown. Samples each had at least 5 micrograms of total RNA extracted. This record belongs to a study of blood T cells in healthy people across ages. Findings and limits, study-wide: Aged donors had fewer naive CD4+ cells and lower diversity than long-lived donors.

A J-beta primer mix and a sample-barcoded 5' primer were used in a second PCR of roughly 6 to 12 cycles. TCRdb reprocessed the 5' RACE reads with MiXCR, giving one entry per CDR3 protein. This sample has more than 650,000 distinct CDR3 sequences, with 22% found just once. This CDR3 comprises 13 residues. Germline CDR1 is SGHDN and CDR2 is FVKESK. Trimming stripped 2 bases from V and 5 bases from J, with 9 bases between. The chain links TRBV14 to TRBJ1-2, with D uncertain. This TCR was sampled from an older man in good health. The sequencing sample was made of blood. In DNA, the CDR3 is TGTGCCAGCAGCCAACGCCGGGAATATGGCTACACCTTC. Translated, it gives CASSQRREYGYTF. The full variable domain, its missing parts supplied by reference TRBV14 and TRBJ1-2, is EAGVTQFPSHSVIEKGQTVTLRCDPISGHDNLYWYRRVMGKEIKFLLHFVKESKQDESGMPNNRFLAERTGGTYSTLKVQPAELEDSGVYFCASSQRREYGYTFGSGTRLTVV.